Each of the 25 T cell receptor beta chains below was sequenced from the same sample in a study of blood T cell repertoires in COVID-19. Method: immunoSEQ multiplex PCR; TCRdb's copy keeps in-frame clones and lacks some. The data contain about 160,000 clones, around 87% of them singletons. Sequencing input: peripheral blood. Source of these receptors: a woman in her sixties or seventies with COVID-19, enrolled during active disease.

This clone was seen just once. This chain uses TRBV19 with TRBJ1-5; 11 nucleotides agree with TRBD1. The V gene end was trimmed by 6 bases and the J gene end by 1 base; junction bases not matched to a gene: 2. Germline CDR1 is LNHDA and CDR2 is SQIVND (reference sequence). This CDR3 has 15 residues. The chain's CDR3 is CASRRDRGSNQPQHF. The CDR3 nucleotides read TGTGCCAGTAGGAGGGACAGGGGGAGCAATCAGCCCCAGCATTTT.

J is TRBJ2-3 and V is TRBV2; 9 nucleotides agree with TRBD1. V dropped 6 bases and J dropped 3; count of bases not matched to a gene: 7. The germline V gene has CDR1 SNHLY and CDR2 FYNNEI. The CDR3 has 15 residues. The CDR3 region is CASRGTGSGTDTQYF. In DNA form, the CDR3 reads TGTGCCAGCAGGGGGACAGGGAGTGGGACAGATACGCAGTATTTT.

The chain uses TRBV7-3 and TRBJ1-6; 7 nucleotides line up with TRBD1. Germline CDR1 and CDR2: SGHTA and FQGTGA. J was trimmed by 8 bases and V by 3 bases; bases with no gene match: 1. There are 13 residues in the CDR3. For the CDR3, the DNA is TGTGCCAGCAGCTTGCAGGGGGATTCACCCCTCCACTTT. Protein: CASSLQGDSPLHF.

The chain uses TRBV7-8 and TRBJ1-2; D is perhaps TRBD1 (5 bases). The CDR3 extends over 13 amino acids. Germline V gene sequence: CDR1 SGHVS, CDR2 FQNEAQ. The V end was cut by 0 bases, the J end by 8 bases, with 10 bases between. The DNA for the CDR3 is TGTGCCAGCAGCTTAGCCAGGGCCGGAGGCTACACCTTC. Its translation: CASSLARAGGYTF.

This clone was detected once. The chain links TRBV28 to TRBJ1-3, with unresolved D. From germline, CDR1 is MDHEN and CDR2 SYDVKM. The CDR3 covers 12 residues. Trimming cost V 6 bases and J 4 bases, with 7 bases left between them. CDR3 DNA: TGTGCCAGCAGGAAAGAGGGAAACACCATATATTTT. Translation: CASRKEGNTIYF. The complete variable domain, with remaining parts taken from reference TRBV28 and TRBJ1-3, reads DVKVTQSSRYLVKRTGEKVFLECVQDMDHENMFWYRQDPGLGLRLIYFSYDVKMKEKGDIPEGYSVSREKKERFSLILESASTNQTSMYLCASRKEGNTIYFGEGSWLTVV.

This chain uses TRBV18 with TRBJ2-7, with D perhaps matching TRBD1 (5 bases). V was trimmed by 3 bases and J by 0 bases, leaving 12 bases between them. CDR1 and CDR2 from the germline V gene are KGHSH and LQKENI. The CDR3 is 15 amino acids. Written as DNA, the CDR3 is TGTGCCAGCTCACCTGTGACAGCGAACTCCTACGAGCAGTACTTC. It is translated as CASSPVTANSYEQYF. Looking up the rest from reference TRBV18 and TRBJ2-7 gives the full variable domain: NAGVMQNPRHLVRRRGQEARLRCSPMKGHSHVYWYRQLPEEGLKFMVYLQKENIIDESGMPKERFSAEFPKEGPSILRIQQVVRGDSAAYFCASSPVTANSYEQYFGPGTRLTVT.

This chain links TRBV5-6 with TRBJ2-3; 16 bases fit TRBD2. The CDR3 spans 18 residues. Germline V gives CDR1 SGHDT, CDR2 YYEEEE. The junction had 9 bases not matched to a gene; V was cut back by 3 bases and J by 5 bases. CDR3 residues: CASSYSGTSGGARDTQYF. DNA of the CDR3: TGTGCCAGCAGCTATTCCGGGACTAGCGGGGGGGCAAGAGATACGCAGTATTTT. The variable domain in full, with the rest retrieved from reference TRBV5-6 and TRBJ2-3, is DAGVTQSPTHLIKTRGQQVTLRCSPKSGHDTVSWYQQALGQGPQFIFQYYEEEERQRGNFPDRFSGHQFPNYSSELNVNALLLGDSALYLCASSYSGTSGGARDTQYFGPGTRLTVL.

This chain links TRBV6-2 or TRBV6-3 with TRBJ2-1, with a tentative D call TRBD1 (5 bases). CDR3 length: 16 residues. The V gene lost 5 bases and the J gene lost 0 bases, with 14 bases spanning the gap. The germline V gene has CDR1 MNHEY and CDR2 SVGEGT. This CDR3 is CASSLLGVGSYNEQFF. The CDR3 DNA reads as TGTGCCAGCAGTCTGCTAGGGGTGGGCTCCTACAATGAGCAGTTCTTC.

The chain uses TRBV30 and TRBJ2-1; TRBD1 might be the D (5 bases). Trimming took 2 bases from V and 5 from J, leaving 19 bases between them. This CDR3 is built from 16 residues. CDR1 GTSNPN and CDR2 SVGIG come from the germline V gene (reference sequence). In DNA, the CDR3 is TGTGCCTGGAGTCCGTGGGGCCCCACCTTGGACAATGAGCAGTTCTTC. It translates to CAWSPWGPTLDNEQFF.

This clone was counted a few times. The CDR3 sequence is CASSPSTGEGYGYTF. The CDR3 nucleotides are TGTGCCAGCAGCCCTTCGACAGGGGAGGGGTATGGCTACACCTTC. V is TRBV7-2 and J is TRBJ1-2; TRBD1 agrees at 8 bases. The germline V gene encodes CDR1 SGHTA and CDR2 FQGNSA. The V segment lost 5 bases and the J segment 5 bases; nucleotides outside the gene matches: 10. This CDR3 is built from 15 residues.

This clone has more than one count but fewer than ten. The chain has TRBV2 and TRBJ1-5; the D is unclear. Trimming took off 1 base at V and 4 bases at J, with 5 bases between the two ends. CDR1 is SNHLY and CDR2 is FYNNEI in the germline V gene. The CDR3 runs to 13 residues. The CDR3 region has the DNA TGTGCCAGCAGTGAAGATCAGAATCAGCCCCAGCATTTT. This sequence encodes CASSEDQNQPQHF.

This clone was counted a single time. The V and J genes are TRBV6-5 and TRBJ1-2; D may be TRBD1 (5 bases). V dropped 0 bases and J dropped 2 bases, with 13 bases sitting between them. Germline V gene sequence: CDR1 MNHEY, CDR2 SVGAGI. The CDR3 is 16 residues long. The CDR3 reads CASSYSMWGENYGYTF. The DNA of the CDR3 is TGTGCCAGCAGTTACTCGATGTGGGGGGAAAACTATGGCTACACCTTC.

This chain links TRBV5-1 with TRBJ1-5; 12 bases map to TRBD1. Germline V gene sequence: CDR1 SGHRS, CDR2 YFSETQ. Trimming removed 4 bases from V and 5 bases from J; junction bases left unmatched: 4. The CDR3 is made up of 15 amino acids. Here the CDR3 reads CASSVGQGAYQPQHF. The DNA of the CDR3 is TGCGCCAGCAGCGTGGGACAGGGGGCTTATCAGCCCCAGCATTTT.

The chain has TRBV6-4 and TRBJ1-1; 8 bases map to TRBD1. Germline V gives CDR1 MRHNA, CDR2 SNTAGT. CDR3 length: 14 residues. The V segment lost 0 bases and the J segment 4 bases; nucleotides outside the gene matches: 1. CDR3 in amino acids: CASSDSDRGTEAFF. DNA of the CDR3: TGTGCCAGCAGTGACTCAGACAGGGGCACTGAAGCTTTCTTT.

V usage is TRBV6-6 and J usage is TRBJ2-3; TRBD1 matches 8 bases. The germline gives CDR1 MNHNY, CDR2 SVGAGI (reference sequence). V was pared by 5 bases and J by 2 bases, with 9 bases of the junction left unmatched. This CDR3 has 16 residues. The CDR3 region has the DNA TGTGCCAGCAGTCCTGGACAGGGACAGGTCACAGATACGCAGTATTTT. As protein: CASSPGQGQVTDTQYF.

The chain employs TRBV12-3 or TRBV12-4 and TRBJ1-4; D gene ambiguous. V dropped 3 bases and J dropped 2 bases, with 4 bases sitting between them. There are 13 residues in the CDR3. DNA of the CDR3: TGTGCCAGCAGTTTTCTTACTAATGAAAAACTGTTTTTT. Amino acid sequence: CASSFLTNEKLFF.

The chain recombines TRBV6-5 with TRBJ1-1; 8 bases line up with TRBD1. CDR1 is MNHEY and CDR2 is SVGAGI in the germline V gene. The trim removed 6 bases at V and 1 base at J, leaving 7 bases unmatched. The CDR3 extends over 15 amino acids. The CDR3 nucleotides read TGTGCCAGCAGGACGACAGGGGAGAAGAACACTGAAGCTTTCTTT. Its translation: CASRTTGEKNTEAFF.

The chain employs TRBV4-2 and TRBJ2-1; 13 nucleotides align to TRBD2. CDR3 length: 17 residues. Per the germline V gene, CDR1 is LGHNA and CDR2 is YNFKEQ. Germline trimming cut 3 bases from V and 0 bases from J; bases unmatched to any gene: 2. The DNA for the CDR3 is TGTGCCAGCAGCCATGGACTAGCGGGGGACTCCTACAATGAGCAGTTCTTC. It yields the protein CASSHGLAGDSYNEQFF.

This clone showed up just a few times. The CDR3 sequence is CASSIETGPEHEQYF. As DNA, the CDR3 is TGTGCCAGTAGTATCGAGACAGGGCCGGAGCACGAGCAGTACTTC. The V gene is TRBV19, the J gene TRBJ2-7, with 7 bases that match TRBD1. The trim removed 3 bases at V and 5 bases at J, leaving 10 bases unmatched. The CDR3 has 15 amino acids. CDR1 and CDR2 from the germline V gene are LNHDA and SQIVND (reference sequence).

J is TRBJ1-5 and V is TRBV7-7, with 12 bases lining up with TRBD1. The CDR3 is made up of 17 amino acids. The germline CDR1 and CDR2 sequences are SSHAT and FNYEAQ (reference sequence). The trim removed 5 bases at V and 2 bases at J, leaving 7 bases unmatched. CDR3 bases: TGTGCCAGCAGCCCTTCCGGGACAGGGGGCCGCAATCAGCCCCAGCATTTT. Protein: CASSPSGTGGRNQPQHF.

A few counts support this clone. CDR3 residues: CASSLDRGLAGELFF. The DNA of the CDR3 is TGTGCCAGCAGTCTGGACAGGGGGCTCGCCGGGGAGCTGTTTTTT. The rearrangement links TRBV25-1 to TRBJ2-2; 11 nucleotides align to TRBD1. The CDR3 is 15 amino acids. J gave up 6 bases and V 5 bases, and 5 bases lay outside the gene matches. Germline V CDR1 and CDR2: MGHDK, SYGVNS.

The V and J genes are TRBV3-1 (or the pseudogene TRBV3-2) and TRBJ2-5; no definite D call. Per the germline V gene, CDR1 is LGHDT and CDR2 is YNNKEL (reference sequence). V was trimmed by 8 bases and J by 1 base, leaving 8 bases between them. This CDR3 comprises 12 residues. CDR3 residues: CASCVLQETQYF. CDR3 in DNA: TGTGCCAGCTGTGTACTCCAAGAGACCCAGTACTTC.

The chain couples TRBV23-1 to TRBJ2-3; weak D call: TRBD2 (6 bases). TRBV23-1 is an open reading frame, and its role is uncertain. Trimming removed 8 bases at V and 1 base at J, with 16 bases between. This CDR3 region has 15 residues. The CDR3 DNA follows: TGCGCCAGCCTTCTTATTCCGGGGGGCACAGATACGCAGTATTTT. Protein: CASLLIPGGTDTQYF.

The rearrangement joins TRBV13 to TRBJ1-2; 7 nucleotides align to TRBD1. Per the germline V gene, CDR1 is PRHDT and CDR2 is FYEKMQ (reference sequence). This CDR3 is built from 19 residues. After removal of 2 bases from V and 0 bases from J, the junction contained 15 bases not matched to a gene. The CDR3, as DNA: TGTGCCAGCAGCTTAAGGGGACAGCGGAGGATTTTAGCTAACTATGGCTACACCTTC. Amino acid sequence: CASSLRGQRRILANYGYTF.

The chain is built from TRBV2 and TRBJ2-1, with TRBD2 matching 8 bases. This CDR3 is built from 15 residues. CDR1 SNHLY and CDR2 FYNNEI come from the germline V gene. V lost 4 bases, J lost 11 bases, and 13 bases stayed unmatched. CDR3: CASSGGTGGASKQFF. The DNA of the CDR3 is TGTGCCAGCAGTGGGGGAACCGGGGGGGCGTCGAAGCAGTTCTTC.